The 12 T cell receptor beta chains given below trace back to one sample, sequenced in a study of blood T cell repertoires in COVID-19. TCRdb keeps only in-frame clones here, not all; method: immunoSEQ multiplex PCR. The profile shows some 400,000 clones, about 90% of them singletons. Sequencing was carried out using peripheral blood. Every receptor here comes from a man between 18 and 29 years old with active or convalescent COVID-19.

The CDR3 reads CASFQRRQPYEQYF. The CDR3 coding sequence is TGTGCCAGCTTCCAACGACGACAGCCATACGAGCAGTACTTC. This chain links TRBV28 with TRBJ2-7, with D perhaps TRBD1 (5 bases). Germline V gives CDR1 MDHEN, CDR2 SYDVKM. The V end was cut by 8 bases, the J end by 4 bases, with 18 bases between. The CDR3 consists of 14 residues.

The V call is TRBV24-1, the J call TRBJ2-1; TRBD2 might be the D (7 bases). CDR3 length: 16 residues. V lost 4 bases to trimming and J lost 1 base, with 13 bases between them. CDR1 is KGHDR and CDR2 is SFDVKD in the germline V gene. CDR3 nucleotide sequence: TGTGCCACCAGTGACTGGGGGGGCAGGTCCTACAATGAGCAGTTCTTC. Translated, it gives CATSDWGGRSYNEQFF.

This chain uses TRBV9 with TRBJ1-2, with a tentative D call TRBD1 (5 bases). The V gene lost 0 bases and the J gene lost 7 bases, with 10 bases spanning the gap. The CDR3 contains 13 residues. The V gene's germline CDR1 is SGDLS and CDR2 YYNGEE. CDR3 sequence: CASSVVSRAGYTF. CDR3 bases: TGTGCCAGCAGCGTAGTGTCCAGGGCTGGCTACACCTTC. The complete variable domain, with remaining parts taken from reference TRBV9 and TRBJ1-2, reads DSGVTQTPKHLITATGQRVTLRCSPRSGDLSVYWYQQSLDQGLQFLIQYYNGEERAKGNILERFSAQQFPDLHSELNLSSLELGDSALYFCASSVVSRAGYTFGSGTRLTVV.

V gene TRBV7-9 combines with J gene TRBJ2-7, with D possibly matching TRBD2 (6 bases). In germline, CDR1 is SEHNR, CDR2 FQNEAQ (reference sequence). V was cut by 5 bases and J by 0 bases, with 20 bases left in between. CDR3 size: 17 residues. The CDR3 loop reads CASSPHLGRGNSYEQYF. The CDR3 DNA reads TGTGCCAGCAGCCCCCACCTTGGCCGGGGGAACTCCTACGAGCAGTACTTC.

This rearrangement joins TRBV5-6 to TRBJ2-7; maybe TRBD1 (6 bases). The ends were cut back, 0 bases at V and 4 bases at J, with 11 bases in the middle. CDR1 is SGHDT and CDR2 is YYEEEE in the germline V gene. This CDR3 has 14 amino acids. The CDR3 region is CASSLEWQGYEQYF. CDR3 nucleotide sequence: TGTGCCAGCAGCTTGGAGTGGCAGGGGTACGAGCAGTACTTC.

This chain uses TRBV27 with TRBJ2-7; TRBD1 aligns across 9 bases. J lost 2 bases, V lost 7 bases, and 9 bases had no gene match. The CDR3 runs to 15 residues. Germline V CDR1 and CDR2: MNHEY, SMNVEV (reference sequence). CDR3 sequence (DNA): TGTGCCAGCACCAAATCCGGGACAGGGACCTACGAGCAGTACTTC. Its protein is CASTKSGTGTYEQYF.

The CDR3 region has the DNA TGTGCCAGCAGGGGCCGGACTATGAATTCACCCCTCCACTTT. Its protein is CASRGRTMNSPLHF. The chain links TRBV6-4 to TRBJ1-6, with D unclear. The CDR3 is 14 amino acids. Germline V gives CDR1 MRHNA, CDR2 SNTAGT. V lost 6 bases and J lost 7, with 13 bases in between.

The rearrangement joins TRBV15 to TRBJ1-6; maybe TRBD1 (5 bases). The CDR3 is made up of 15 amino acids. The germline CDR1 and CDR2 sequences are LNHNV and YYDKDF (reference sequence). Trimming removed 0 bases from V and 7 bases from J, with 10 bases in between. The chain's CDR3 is CATSRDRARNSPLHF. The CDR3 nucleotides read TGTGCCACCAGCAGAGACAGGGCTCGGAATTCACCCCTCCACTTT.

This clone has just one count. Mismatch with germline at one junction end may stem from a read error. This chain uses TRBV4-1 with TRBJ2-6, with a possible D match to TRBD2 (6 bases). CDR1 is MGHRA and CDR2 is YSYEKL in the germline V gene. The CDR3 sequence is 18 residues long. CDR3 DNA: TGCGCCAGCAGCCAAGAGAGGGCGTGGGGAGGTGGGGCCAACGTGCTGACTTTC. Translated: CASSQERAWGGGANVLTF.

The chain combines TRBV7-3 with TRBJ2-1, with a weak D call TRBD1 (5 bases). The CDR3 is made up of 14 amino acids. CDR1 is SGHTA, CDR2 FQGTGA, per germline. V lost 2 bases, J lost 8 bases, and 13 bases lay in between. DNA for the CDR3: TGTGCCAGCAGCTTAGGGGCTGCCGGGCATGAGCAGTTCTTC. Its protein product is CASSLGAAGHEQFF.

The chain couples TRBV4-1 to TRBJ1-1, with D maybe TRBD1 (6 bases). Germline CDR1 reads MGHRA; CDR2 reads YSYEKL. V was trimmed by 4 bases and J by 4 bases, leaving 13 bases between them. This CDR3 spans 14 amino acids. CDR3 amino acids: CASSRTGLGTEAFF. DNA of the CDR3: TGCGCCAGCAGCCGCACAGGGTTGGGCACTGAAGCTTTCTTT.

CDR3 sequence reads: CASSQGQGLPGNTIYF. CDR3 bases: TGTGCCAGCAGTCAGGGACAGGGACTACCTGGAAACACCATATATTTT. V usage is TRBV27 and J usage is TRBJ1-3, with 9 positions matching TRBD1. This CDR3 contains 16 residues. With 5 bases clipped from V and 2 bases from J, the junction kept 7 bases outside the gene matches. Germline-derived CDR1 and CDR2 are MNHEY and SMNVEV (reference sequence).